Given below is one T cell receptor (beta chain) in context. Antigen unknown. The source of the sample is a study of T cell responses to AZD1222 COVID-19 vaccine. Second-dose intervals near 4 or 12 weeks were combined. Only in-frame clones appear in the TCRdb table, and some are missing; sequencing was by immunoSEQ multiplex PCR. The sample includes tens of thousands of clones, roughly 89% of them seen just once. Findings of the study overall: Females outnumbered males among donors, who were mostly white British; clonal diversity was possibly underestimated. Of spike-specific TCRs, nearly half reportedly target regions left unmutated in variants. Baseline seropositivity occurred in only a handful of AZD1222 recipients.

This receptor was obtained from an adult who received the AZD1222 COVID-19 vaccine. Sequenced material: peripheral blood, taken 28 days after the second AZD1222 dose.

The CDR3 loop reads CASSPMLYEQYF. As DNA, the CDR3 is TGTGCCAGCAGTCCTATGTTGTACGAGCAGTACTTC. V usage is TRBV6-5 and J usage is TRBJ2-7; D uncertain. Germline V gene sequence: CDR1 MNHEY, CDR2 SVGAGI. Between the trimmed V and J ends, which lost 5 bases and 4 bases, there was a span of 9 bases. The CDR3 is 12 residues long.